The rows below give T cell receptor beta chains drawn from one sample of a study of blood T cell repertoires in COVID-19. The method was immunoSEQ multiplex PCR; TCRdb's version includes in-frame clones alone and lacks a portion of them. Altogether approximately 88,000 clones are present, about 80% being singletons, with the ten largest covering approximately 51%. The specimen sequenced was peripheral blood. The receptors were sampled from a human donor in a cohort sampled during active COVID-19. The CDR3 runs from the conserved cysteine through the conserved F or W. D genes are given only for firm matches. Clone size, where shown, is once, few, many, or a class for clones that have expanded.

D,size,V,J,DNA,CDR3
TRBD2,.,TRBV10-3,TRBJ2-1,TGTGCCATCAGTGAAGGACTAGCGGGAGTGAATGAGCAGTTCTTC,CAISEGLAGVNEQFF
.,.,TRBV6-5,TRBJ2-7,TGTGCCAGCAGTTACTCGAAGGCTAGCAGTCTGGAGCAGTACTTC,CASSYSKASSLEQYF
.,.,TRBV28,TRBJ2-1,TGTGCCAGCAGAAAAACTAGAATCCCTTACAATGAGCAGTTCTTC,CASRKTRIPYNEQFF
.,.,TRBV6-5,TRBJ2-7,TGTGCCAGCTCCGACAGTTCCCACTACGAGCAGTACTTC,CASSDSSHYEQYF
.,once,TRBV5-1,TRBJ1-5,TGCGCCAGCAGCTTGGATGGGCAGGGTACCAATCAGCCCCAGCATTTT,CASSLDGQGTNQPQHF
TRBD1,.,TRBV28,TRBJ2-5,TGTGCCAGCAGGCCGAACAGGGGGCGAGAGACCCAGTACTTC,CASRPNRGRETQYF
TRBD1,.,TRBV19,TRBJ1-6,TGTGCCAGTAGTATGGGGAACAGGGGGAATTCACCCCTCCACTTT,CASSMGNRGNSPLHF
.,few,TRBV4-2,TRBJ2-7,TGTGCCAGCAGCCAAGACCCAGGGTTAATATCGACCTACGAGCAGTACTTC,CASSQDPGLISTYEQYF
TRBD1,.,TRBV2,TRBJ2-7,TGTGCCAGCAGTGTAGTACAGGGGTTCGAGCAGTACTTC,CASSVVQGFEQYF
.,few,TRBV4-1,TRBJ1-3,TGCGCCAGCAGCCAAGATCGGTTCCAGGGTTTAGGTAACACCATATATTTT,CASSQDRFQGLGNTIYF
.,.,TRBV4-3,TRBJ1-4,TGCGCCAGCAGCCAAGCTTGGAGTGCAACTAATGAAAAACTGTTTTTT,CASSQAWSATNEKLFF
.,.,TRBV18,TRBJ2-5,TGTGCCAGCTGCCCGCGAAAGCAAGAGACCCAGTACTTC,CASCPRKQETQYF
.,.,TRBV9,TRBJ2-3,TGTGCCAGCAGTGCGGTGTCTCGGGGCACAGATACGCAGTATTTT,CASSAVSRGTDTQYF
TRBD2,.,TRBV9,TRBJ2-3,TGTGCCAGCAGCCGGGGGACGGCGGGAGTTATAGATACGCAGTATTTT,CASSRGTAGVIDTQYF
TRBD2,.,TRBV29-1,TRBJ2-7,TGCAGCGCCGCCCAGCCAGCTAGCGGGAGTAGGAACGAGCAGTACTTC,CSAAQPASGSRNEQYF
TRBD1,many,TRBV27,TRBJ1-1,TGTGCCAGCAGTCCGGGGACAGGGAGGAACACTGAAGCTTTCTTT,CASSPGTGRNTEAFF
.,.,TRBV29-1,TRBJ2-1,TGCAGCGTTCAGAGCGGGCCACGGCAGTTCTTC,CSVQSGPRQFF
.,.,TRBV11-2,TRBJ2-5,TGTGCCAGCAGCGAGGGGGGGGCCCGAGGGGAGACCCAGTACTTC,CASSEGGARGETQYF
.,few,TRBV7-9,TRBJ1-2,TGTGCCAGCAGCTCTGAGGCGGGCGGCTACACCTTC,CASSSEAGGYTF
.,.,TRBV6-2/TRBV6-3,TRBJ2-2,TGTGCCAGCAGCCTCCTTGCGAACACCGGGGAGCTGTTTTTT,CASSLLANTGELFF
TRBD1,few,TRBV10-3,TRBJ2-2,TGTGCCATTTTACTATACCGGGACAGGGGGCAACCCGGGGAGCTGTTTTTT,CAILLYRDRGQPGELFF
.,.,TRBV28,TRBJ1-1,TGTGCCAGCAGTCCCCCCCTGGGGGGAGGGAACACTGAAGCTTTCTTT,CASSPPLGGGNTEAFF
TRBD1,.,TRBV23-1,TRBJ2-4,TGCGCCAGCGACCGGGACAGGGGAATCATTCAGTACTTC,CASDRDRGIIQYF
.,few,TRBV6-5,TRBJ2-3,TGTGCCAGCAGTTCATTGACTCCCCCGGGTACGCAGTATTTT,CASSSLTPPGTQYF
TRBD2,.,TRBV7-2,TRBJ2-1,TGTGCCAGCAGCTTTCGGCGGGAGGTGTTCTTC,CASSFRREVFF
TRBD1,.,TRBV14,TRBJ2-2,TGTGCCAGCAGCCAAGAGTCGGGACAGAGCCACACCGGGGAGCTGTTTTTT,CASSQESGQSHTGELFF
TRBD1,.,TRBV10-3,TRBJ1-5,TGTGCCATCAGTGAGGCCAGGGGGAGAGGTCAGCCCCAGCATTTT,CAISEARGRGQPQHF
.,.,TRBV6-1,TRBJ1-2,TGTGCCAGCAGTGAAGCGGGAGGACCTGAGGGCTACACCTTC,CASSEAGGPEGYTF
TRBD2,.,TRBV18,TRBJ2-7,TGTGCCAGCTCCCCGGGACTAGCGGGAACCTACGAGCAGTACTTC,CASSPGLAGTYEQYF
.,.,TRBV29-1,TRBJ2-7,TGCAGCGCCTTGGTCGTAAAGCGGACCTACGAGCAGTACTTC,CSALVVKRTYEQYF
TRBD1,.,TRBV28,TRBJ2-7,TGTGCCAGCAGCCCTCCGGGACAGACCTACGAGCAGTACTTC,CASSPPGQTYEQYF
TRBD2,.,TRBV4-2,TRBJ2-3,TGTGCCAGCAGCCAAGGTTTAGCGGGTTGGGCAGATACGCAGTATTTT,CASSQGLAGWADTQYF
.,.,TRBV18,TRBJ2-6,TGTGCCAGCTCACCGCTAGTGTCAGGGTCTACTGGGGCCAACGTCCTGACTTTC,CASSPLVSGSTGANVLTF
TRBD2,.,TRBV28,TRBJ2-5,TGTGCCACCGAAACTGGACTAGCGGGAGATGAGACCCAGTACTTC,CATETGLAGDETQYF
.,.,TRBV11-2,TRBJ2-3,TGTGCCAGCAGCCGACAGAGTAAGGATACGCAGTATTTT,CASSRQSKDTQYF
.,.,TRBV7-2,TRBJ2-5,TGTGCCAGCAGCTTAGCGGGAGCCAAAGAGACCCAGTACTTC,CASSLAGAKETQYF
TRBD2,.,TRBV5-5,TRBJ2-1,TGTGCCAGCAGCTTAAGACTAGCGGCCTACAATGAGCAGTTCTTC,CASSLRLAAYNEQFF
.,.,TRBV30,TRBJ2-7,TGTGCCTGGAGTACAGGCACCTACGAGCAGTACTTC,CAWSTGTYEQYF
.,.,TRBV18,TRBJ2-5,TGTGCCAGCTCACCATGGGACAAATCCCAAGAGACCCAGTACTTC,CASSPWDKSQETQYF
.,.,TRBV28,TRBJ2-3,TGTGCCAGCAGTTTAACGGAGGGCACAGATACGCAGTATTTT,CASSLTEGTDTQYF
TRBD1,.,TRBV18,TRBJ2-3,TGTGCCAGCTCACCGGACAGGGACAGGACAGATACGCAGTATTTT,CASSPDRDRTDTQYF
TRBD2,.,TRBV24-1,TRBJ2-1,TGTGCCACCAGTGATACCGGGACTAGCGGGAGGGCCTCCTACAATGAGCAGTTCTTC,CATSDTGTSGRASYNEQFF
TRBD2,.,TRBV7-8,TRBJ2-1,TGTGCCAGCAGCTTATCCGGGACTAGCGGGAGTCGGATCTTC,CASSLSGTSGSRIF
.,few,TRBV4-3,TRBJ1-1,TGCGCCAGCAGCCAAGGACTTCTCGAAGAGGCTTTCTTT,CASSQGLLEEAFF
.,.,TRBV12-3/TRBV12-4,TRBJ2-5,TGTGCCAGCAGTCCTCAGCCGGGGACCCAGTACTTC,CASSPQPGTQYF
TRBD2,.,TRBV6-5,TRBJ2-1,TGTGCCAGCAGGTATAGCGGGAGGTCCTACAATGAGCAGTTCTTC,CASRYSGRSYNEQFF
TRBD1,.,TRBV4-1,TRBJ2-2,TGCGCCAGCAGCCATGTGGCGGGACAGGGGGTGTGGGAGCTGTTTTTT,CASSHVAGQGVWELFF
TRBD1,.,TRBV3-1/TRBV3-2,TRBJ1-4,TGTGCCAGCAGCCACCGGGACAGGGTTCGCGAAAAACTGTTTTTT,CASSHRDRVREKLFF
TRBD1,few,TRBV2,TRBJ2-2,TGTGCCAGCATGGGACAGGGAGCGTCAGCCGGGGAGCTGTTTTTT,CASMGQGASAGELFF
TRBD2,.,TRBV7-9,TRBJ2-7,TGTGCCAGCAGCTCCCCTTTACGGGAGGGCCGGGGCTCCTACGAGCAGTACTTC,CASSSPLREGRGSYEQYF
.,.,TRBV9,TRBJ2-5,TGTGCCAGCACCCCCAGTAATACCCAAGAGACCCAGTACTTC,CASTPSNTQETQYF
.,.,TRBV11-2,TRBJ2-5,TGTGCCAGCAGCCCTCCCCTGCAGCAAGAGACCCAGTACTTC,CASSPPLQQETQYF
.,.,TRBV6-5,TRBJ2-1,TGTGCCAGCAGTTACTCAGGGAGGTTTGGGGAGCAGTTCTTC,CASSYSGRFGEQFF
.,.,TRBV5-4,TRBJ2-2,TGTGCCAGCAGCTCCCCACCGGCGGGAATCGGGGAGCTGTTTTTT,CASSSPPAGIGELFF
.,.,TRBV27,TRBJ1-2,TGTGCCAGCAGTTTCTCTGGTTTTGAGGGCAACTATGGCTACACCTTC,CASSFSGFEGNYGYTF